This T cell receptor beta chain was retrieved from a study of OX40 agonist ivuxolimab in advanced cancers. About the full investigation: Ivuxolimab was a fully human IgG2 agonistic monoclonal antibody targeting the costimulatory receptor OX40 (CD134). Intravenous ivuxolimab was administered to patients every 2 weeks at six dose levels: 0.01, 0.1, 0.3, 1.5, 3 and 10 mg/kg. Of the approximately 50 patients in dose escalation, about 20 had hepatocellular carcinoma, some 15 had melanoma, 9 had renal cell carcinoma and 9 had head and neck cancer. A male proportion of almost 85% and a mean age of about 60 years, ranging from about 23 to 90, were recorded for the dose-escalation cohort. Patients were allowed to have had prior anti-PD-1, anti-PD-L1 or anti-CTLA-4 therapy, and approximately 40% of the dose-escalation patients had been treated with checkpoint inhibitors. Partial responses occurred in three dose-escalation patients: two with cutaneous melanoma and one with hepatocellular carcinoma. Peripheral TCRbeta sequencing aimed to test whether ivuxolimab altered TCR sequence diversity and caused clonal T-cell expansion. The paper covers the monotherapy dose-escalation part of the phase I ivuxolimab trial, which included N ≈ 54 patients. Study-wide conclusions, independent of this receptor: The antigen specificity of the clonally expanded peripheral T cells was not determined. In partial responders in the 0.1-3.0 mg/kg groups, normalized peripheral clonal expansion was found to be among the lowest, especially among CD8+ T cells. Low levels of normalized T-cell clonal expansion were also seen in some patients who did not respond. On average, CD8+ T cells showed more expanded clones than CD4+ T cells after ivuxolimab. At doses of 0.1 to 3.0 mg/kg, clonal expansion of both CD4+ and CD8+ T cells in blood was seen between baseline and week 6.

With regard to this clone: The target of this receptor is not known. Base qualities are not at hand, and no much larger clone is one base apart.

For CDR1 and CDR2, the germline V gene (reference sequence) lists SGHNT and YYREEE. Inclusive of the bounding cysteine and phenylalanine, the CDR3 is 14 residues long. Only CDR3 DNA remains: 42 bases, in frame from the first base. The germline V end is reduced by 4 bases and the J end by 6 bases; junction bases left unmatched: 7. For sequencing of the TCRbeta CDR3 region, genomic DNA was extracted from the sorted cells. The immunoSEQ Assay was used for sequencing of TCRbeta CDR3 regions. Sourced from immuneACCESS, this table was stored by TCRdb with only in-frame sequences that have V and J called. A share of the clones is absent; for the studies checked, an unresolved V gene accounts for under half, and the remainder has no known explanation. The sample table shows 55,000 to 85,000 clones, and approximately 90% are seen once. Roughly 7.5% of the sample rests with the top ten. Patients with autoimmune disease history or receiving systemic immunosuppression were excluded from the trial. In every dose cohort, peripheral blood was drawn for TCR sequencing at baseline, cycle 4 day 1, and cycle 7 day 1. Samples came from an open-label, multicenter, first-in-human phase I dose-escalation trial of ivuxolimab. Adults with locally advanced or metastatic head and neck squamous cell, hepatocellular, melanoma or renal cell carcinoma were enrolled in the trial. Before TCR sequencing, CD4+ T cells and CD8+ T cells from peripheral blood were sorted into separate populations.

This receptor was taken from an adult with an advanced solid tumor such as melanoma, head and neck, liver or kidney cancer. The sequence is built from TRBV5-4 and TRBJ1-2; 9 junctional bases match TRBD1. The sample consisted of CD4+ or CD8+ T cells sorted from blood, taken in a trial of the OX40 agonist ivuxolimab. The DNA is TGTGCCAGCAGCGCGACAGGGGGTCAGGATGGCTACACCTTC. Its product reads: CASSATGGQDGYTF.